This T cell receptor (beta chain) was recorded in a study of blood T cell repertoires in COVID-19. Overall study: Acute and convalescent COVID-19 samples came from the United States, Italy and Spain. The analysed material was cDNA or gDNA that came from T cells, B-cell-depleted T cells, or PBMCs.

Original analysis: Scientists estimated how many nucleated cells there were by amplifying reference gene primers. TCRdb's table, derived via immunoSEQ multiplex PCR, lists solely in-frame clones and lacks some. The V and J calls and clone size come from that table; D and trimming were worked out from the DNA. The table lists 85,000 or so clones, approximately 80% of them singletons. The V and J ends lost 3 bases and 7 bases respectively, with 7 bases between them. This CDR3 has 12 residues. Germline CDR1 MDHEN, CDR2 SYDVKM. The chain carries TRBV28 and TRBJ2-1, with D perhaps TRBD2 (6 bases). The sequence came from a man of 80 years or more with acute or convalescent COVID-19. The specimen sequenced was peripheral blood. The CDR3 DNA reads as TGTGCCAGCAGTTTGGGGAGGAATGAGCAGTTCTTC. Translating gives CASSLGRNEQFF.